Below are 29 T cell receptor beta chains sequenced from a single sample in a study of T cell changes during pregnancy in multiple sclerosis. The method was immunoSEQ multiplex PCR; TCRdb's version includes in-frame clones alone and lacks a portion of them. The repertoire holds 35,000 to 45,000 clones, with 85% to 90% as singletons. Sequencing was performed on CD4+ T cells from peripheral blood mononuclear cells, taken in the first trimester of pregnancy. The receptors here all came from a female donor with multiple sclerosis, enrolled in a pregnancy study.

V usage is TRBV7-2 and J usage is TRBJ2-3, with 9 bases matching TRBD1. CDR1 and CDR2 from the germline V gene are SGHTA and FQGNSA. This CDR3 region has 16 residues. The trim removed 5 bases at V and 7 bases at J, leaving 13 bases unmatched. The CDR3 protein is CASSQRQGDLVYTQYF. CDR3 bases: TGTGCCAGCAGCCAGAGACAGGGGGACCTGGTATATACGCAGTATTTT. Using reference TRBV7-2 and TRBJ2-3 for the parts outside the CDR3, the full variable domain is GAGVSQSPSNKVTEKGKDVELRCDPISGHTALYWYRQSLGQGLEFLIYFQGNSAPDKSGLPSDRFSAERTGGSVSTLTIQRTQQEDSAVYLCASSQRQGDLVYTQYFGPGTRLTVL.

The V and J genes are TRBV30 and TRBJ1-2, with D maybe TRBD1 (6 bases). V dropped 0 bases and J dropped 2 bases, with 13 bases sitting between them. Germline V gives CDR1 GTSNPN, CDR2 SVGIG (reference sequence). The CDR3 consists of 15 residues. The CDR3, as DNA: TGTGCCTGGAGTGTACCCCGGACAGACAACTATGGCTACACCTTC. Its translation: CAWSVPRTDNYGYTF.

This chain uses TRBV6-1 with TRBJ1-5; D might be TRBD1 (6 bases). The V gene's germline CDR1 is MNHNS and CDR2 SASEGT. CDR3 length: 17 amino acids. V shed 2 bases and J shed 0 bases, with 14 bases lying between them. The CDR3 spells CASSERRTVHSNQPQHF. The CDR3, as DNA: TGTGCCAGCAGTGAAAGGCGGACAGTCCATAGCAATCAGCCCCAGCATTTT.

This clone has only a few counts. The chain uses TRBV10-2 and TRBJ2-7, with D perhaps matching TRBD1 (5 bases). CDR3 size: 10 residues. Trimming took 8 bases from V and 4 from J, leaving 6 bases between them. Germline V gives CDR1 WSHSY, CDR2 SAAADI. This CDR3 is CASQGYEQYF. Here the CDR3 DNA reads TGCGCCAGCCAGGGTTACGAGCAGTACTTC.

V is TRBV6-6 and J is TRBJ1-2; D is possibly TRBD1 (5 bases). CDR1 is MNHNY and CDR2 is SVGAGI in the germline V gene (reference sequence). V lost 5 bases and J lost 4, with 20 bases in between. This CDR3 spans 16 amino acids. CDR3 amino acids: CASSPDRQPIFYGYTF. CDR3 bases: TGTGCCAGCAGTCCGGACCGACAGCCCATATTCTATGGCTACACCTTC.

The rearrangement uses TRBV11-1 and TRBJ2-7, with D possibly being TRBD1 (6 bases). The CDR3 is made up of 14 amino acids. Looked up from germline, CDR1 is SGHAT and CDR2 is FQDESV (reference sequence). V shed 2 bases and J shed 2 bases, with 10 bases lying between them. The CDR3 DNA sequence: TGTGCCAGCAGCTTAAACAGGGTCGCCTACGAGCAGTACTTC. Its protein product is CASSLNRVAYEQYF.

The chain is built from TRBV5-1 and TRBJ2-5; TRBD1 agrees at 10 bases. This CDR3 is 17 amino acids long. Losses at the gene ends were 1 base for V and 4 bases for J; bases not matched to a gene: 10. Germline V lookup: CDR1 SGHRS, CDR2 YFSETQ. The CDR3, as DNA: TGCGCCAGCAGCTTGAGACCAAGACAGGGGGCTAGAGAGACCCAGTACTTC. Its protein product is CASSLRPRQGARETQYF.

The genes are TRBV18 and TRBJ1-5, with D tentatively TRBD1 (6 bases). The CDR3 consists of 16 residues. V lost 3 bases and J 2 bases, leaving 14 bases between the germline ends. In germline, CDR1 is KGHSH, CDR2 LQKENI. The CDR3 nucleotides are TGTGCCAGCTCACCGGGCAGGGGATCGGGCAATCAGCCCCAGCATTTT. It yields the protein CASSPGRGSGNQPQHF.

This clone is categorized as medium-sized. The V call is TRBV30, the J call TRBJ2-2; TRBD2 matches 9 bases. Germline CDR1 GTSNPN, CDR2 SVGIG (reference sequence). CDR3 length: 13 residues. Losses at the gene ends were 5 bases for V and 5 bases for J; bases not matched to a gene: 3. The CDR3: CAWGTSPTGELFF. The CDR3 nucleotides are TGTGCCTGGGGGACTAGCCCGACCGGGGAGCTGTTTTTT.

The V gene is TRBV9, the J gene TRBJ1-5; no reliable D call. V lost 3 bases and J lost 3, with 7 bases in between. This CDR3 contains 13 residues. Germline CDR1 SGDLS, CDR2 YYNGEE. CDR3 coding DNA: TGTGCCAGCAGCGGCGGGGTCAATCAGCCCCAGCATTTT. Protein product: CASSGGVNQPQHF.

The chain employs TRBV19 and TRBJ1-2; a possible D gene is TRBD1 (6 bases). V shed 5 bases and J shed 5 bases, with 12 bases lying between them. The CDR3 is 13 residues long. Germline V gene sequence: CDR1 LNHDA, CDR2 SQIVND (reference sequence). CDR3 region: CASSRRGTYGYTF. In DNA, the CDR3 is TGTGCCAGTAGTCGCAGGGGAACTTATGGCTACACCTTC. Supplemented by reference TRBV19 and TRBJ1-2, the full variable domain reads DGGITQSPKYLFRKEGQNVTLSCEQNLNHDAMYWYRQDPGQGLRLIYYSQIVNDFQKGDIAEGYSVSREKKESFPLTVTSAQKNPTAFYLCASSRRGTYGYTFGSGTRLTVV.

J is TRBJ2-7 and V is TRBV2; 7 nucleotides line up with TRBD2. The CDR3 has 15 amino acids. The junction had 9 bases not matched to a gene; V was cut back by 3 bases and J by 4 bases. From germline, CDR1 is SNHLY and CDR2 FYNNEI. DNA of the CDR3: TGTGCCAGCAGTGACTTGGGCGGGAGCTTATACGAGCAGTACTTC. It codes for CASSDLGGSLYEQYF.

This chain links TRBV19 with TRBJ2-1, with TRBD2 as a possible D gene (5 bases). The V end lost 8 bases, the J end lost 1 base, and 18 bases lay between the germline ends. The CDR3 is 16 amino acids. Per the germline V gene, CDR1 is LNHDA and CDR2 is SQIVND (reference sequence). CDR3 in amino acids: CASHPGMGNSYNEQFF. The CDR3 DNA reads TGTGCCAGTCACCCGGGAATGGGGAATTCCTACAATGAGCAGTTCTTC.

The gene calls are TRBV28 and TRBJ1-1, with TRBD1 matching over 7 bases. In germline, CDR1 is MDHEN, CDR2 SYDVKM. The CDR3 has 14 amino acids. With 11 bases clipped from V and 2 bases from J, the junction kept 11 bases outside the gene matches. CDR3 sequence: CAGKAGTDNTEAFF. Here the CDR3 DNA reads TGTGCCGGAAAAGCCGGGACAGACAACACTGAAGCTTTCTTT.

The J gene is TRBJ1-2, the V gene TRBV11-2; a possible D gene is TRBD1 (5 bases). CDR1 is SGHAT, CDR2 FQNNGV, per germline. V shed 0 bases and J shed 8 bases, with 13 bases lying between them. The CDR3 extends over 14 amino acids. The DNA for the CDR3 is TGTGCCAGCAGCTTAGATAACGGGGGGAGAGGCTACACCTTC. Translated: CASSLDNGGRGYTF.

The chain couples TRBV28 to TRBJ1-2, with TRBD1 identical over 9 bases. This CDR3 has 13 residues. Germline V gene lookup returns CDR1 MDHEN and CDR2 SYDVKM. V was clipped by 7 bases and J by 4 bases; unmatched bases: 4. The CDR3 sequence: CASNVDRGYGYTF. Here the CDR3 DNA reads TGTGCCAGCAACGTGGACAGGGGCTATGGCTACACCTTC.

This clone came up once. The chain carries TRBV15 and TRBJ1-3; D not resolved. The CDR3 is made up of 15 amino acids. CDR1 and CDR2 (germline): LNHNV, YYDKDF (reference sequence). Trimming cost V 1 base and J 1 base, with 8 bases left between them. The chain's CDR3 is CATSRASGSGNTIYF. CDR3 nucleotide sequence: TGTGCCACCAGCAGAGCCTCGGGTTCTGGAAACACCATATATTTT.

The J gene is TRBJ2-7, the V gene TRBV19, with TRBD2 identical over 7 bases. This CDR3 spans 15 amino acids. CDR1 and CDR2 (germline): LNHDA, SQIVND (reference sequence). The V and J ends lost 3 bases and 5 bases, in that order; junction bases with no gene match: 10. The CDR3 DNA sequence: TGTGCCAGTAGTATCTCGCTAGCGGCGTTGGACGAGCAGTACTTC. Encoded protein: CASSISLAALDEQYF.

This clone was seen just once. The chain links TRBV27 to TRBJ2-7, with 11 positions matching TRBD2. The germline gives CDR1 MNHEY, CDR2 SMNVEV (reference sequence). With V trimmed by 6 bases and J by 5 bases, 9 bases remained unmatched. The CDR3 has 15 residues. CDR3 DNA: TGTGCCAGCAGCGGGCTAGCGGGAGGTGAGAACGAGCAGTACTTC. Protein product: CASSGLAGGENEQYF.

V gene TRBV2 combines with J gene TRBJ1-1; D call uncertain. Trimming stripped 5 bases from V and 6 bases from J, with 19 bases between. CDR3 length: 15 amino acids. Germline loops: CDR1 SNHLY, CDR2 FYNNEI. The CDR3 sequence: CASSPRGMEGSEAFF. The CDR3, as DNA: TGTGCCAGCAGTCCCCGGGGTATGGAGGGCTCTGAAGCTTTCTTT. Full variable domain (outside the CDR3, taken from reference TRBV2 and TRBJ1-1): EPEVTQTPSHQVTQMGQEVILRCVPISNHLYFYWYRQILGQKVEFLVSFYNNEISEKSEIFDDQFSVERPDGSNFTLKIRSTKLEDSAMYFCASSPRGMEGSEAFFGQGTRLTVV.

In this sample, this clone turned up once. The rearrangement links TRBV9 to TRBJ2-1, with a weak D call TRBD2 (6 bases). Germline values: CDR1 SGDLS, CDR2 YYNGEE. The CDR3 is 16 residues long. Deletions cut 3 bases from V and 3 bases from J, with 16 bases between. DNA of the CDR3: TGTGCCAGCAGCGCGGAGGCGCGGGACCTCTACAATGAGCAGTTCTTC. Protein sequence: CASSAEARDLYNEQFF.

This chain joins TRBV29-1 and TRBJ2-3; 7 bases fit TRBD1. CDR3 size: 12 residues. With V trimmed by 4 bases and J by 6 bases, 4 bases remained unmatched. The germline gives CDR1 SQVTM, CDR2 ANQGSEA. DNA for the CDR3: TGCAGCGTTGTGCAGGGGGTTGATACGCAGTATTTT. As protein: CSVVQGVDTQYF.

The genes are TRBV9 and TRBJ1-1, with 7 bases matching TRBD1. The ends lost 4 bases at V and 4 bases at J; junction bases unmatched: 7. The CDR3 length is 14 residues. CDR1 is SGDLS, CDR2 YYNGEE, per germline. The CDR3 nucleotides are TGTGCCAGCAGCAGACGAGACAGGGTCACTGAAGCTTTCTTT. Protein product: CASSRRDRVTEAFF. Together with reference TRBV9 and TRBJ1-1, the CDR3 gives the full variable domain: DSGVTQTPKHLITATGQRVTLRCSPRSGDLSVYWYQQSLDQGLQFLIQYYNGEERAKGNILERFSAQQFPDLHSELNLSSLELGDSALYFCASSRRDRVTEAFFGQGTRLTVV.

This sequence joins TRBV30 and TRBJ2-1, with D perhaps TRBD2 (6 bases). Trimming stripped 2 bases from V and 3 bases from J, with 14 bases between. This CDR3 has 15 residues. Germline loops: CDR1 GTSNPN, CDR2 SVGIG (reference sequence). CDR3 nucleotides: TGTGCCTGGAGTCGGGACTCCCAGAACTACAATGAGCAGTTCTTC. Residues: CAWSRDSQNYNEQFF.

This clone was recorded a few times. V and J are TRBV5-1 and TRBJ2-5, with no clear D. CDR3 length equals 13 residues. Germline-derived CDR1 and CDR2 are SGHRS and YFSETQ. V was clipped by 2 bases and J by 2 bases, with 7 bases between them. CDR3 nucleotide sequence: TGCGCCAGCAGCTTTACTGCTCAAGAGACCCAGTACTTC. Translating it yields CASSFTAQETQYF.

For this clone: Relative to the germline gene, one junction end is altered; a read error may explain this. This chain joins TRBV5-1 and TRBJ2-7; TRBD2 matches at 12 bases. CDR1 SGHRS and CDR2 YFSETQ come from the germline V gene. The length of the CDR3 is 14 residues. For the CDR3, the DNA is TGCGCCAGCAGCCTGACTGGGTCCGGGACTAGCGGGTATTTC. It codes for CASSLTGSGTSGYF.

This rearrangement joins TRBV5-1 to TRBJ2-7; TRBD2 aligns across 7 bases. This CDR3 contains 14 residues. V lost 5 bases to trimming and J lost 1 base; unmatched junction nucleotides: 6. CDR1 SGHRS and CDR2 YFSETQ come from the germline V gene. The CDR3 DNA follows: TGCGCCAGCAGGACTCTAGCGGCTTCCTACGAGCAGTACTTC. It yields the protein CASRTLAASYEQYF.

CDR3 nucleotide sequence: TGCAGCGTCATAACTAGCGGTCCTAGCACAGATACGCAGTATTTT. Encoded protein: CSVITSGPSTDTQYF. The chain joins TRBV29-1 to TRBJ2-3, with 8 bases aligning to TRBD2. Germline V gene data show CDR1 as SQVTM and CDR2 as ANQGSEA. CDR3 length equals 15 residues. V dropped 6 bases and J dropped 0; count of bases not matched to a gene: 8.

The V and J genes are TRBV6-1 and TRBJ1-1, with D unclear. The CDR3 consists of 13 residues. CDR1 MNHNS and CDR2 SASEGT come from the germline V gene. Trimming shortened V by 4 bases and J by 5 bases, and 11 bases separated the two germline ends. The DNA for the CDR3 is TGTGCCAGCAGTGCCCGGGCGGGGACTGAAGCTTTCTTT. Amino acid sequence: CASSARAGTEAFF.